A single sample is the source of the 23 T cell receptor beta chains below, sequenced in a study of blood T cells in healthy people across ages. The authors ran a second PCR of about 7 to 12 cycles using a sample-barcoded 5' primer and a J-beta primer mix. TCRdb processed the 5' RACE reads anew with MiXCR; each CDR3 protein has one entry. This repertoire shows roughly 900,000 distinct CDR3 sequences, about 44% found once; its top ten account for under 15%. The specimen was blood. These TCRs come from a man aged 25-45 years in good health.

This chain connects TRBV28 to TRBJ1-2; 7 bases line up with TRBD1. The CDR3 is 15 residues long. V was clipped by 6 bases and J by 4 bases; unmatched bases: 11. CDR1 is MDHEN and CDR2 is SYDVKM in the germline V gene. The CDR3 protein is CASSSAGTGAYGYTF. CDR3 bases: TGTGCCAGCAGCTCAGCCGGAACAGGGGCCTATGGCTACACCTTC.

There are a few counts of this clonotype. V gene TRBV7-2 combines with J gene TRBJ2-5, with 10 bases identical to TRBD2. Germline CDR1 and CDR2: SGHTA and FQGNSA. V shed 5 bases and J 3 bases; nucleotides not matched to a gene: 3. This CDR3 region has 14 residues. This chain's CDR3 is CASSPGLAEETQYF. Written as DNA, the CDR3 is TGTGCCAGCAGCCCCGGACTAGCGGAAGAGACCCAGTACTTC.

This CDR3 is CASRSGQGSYEQYF. Here the CDR3 DNA reads TGTGCCAGCAGATCGGGACAGGGGAGCTACGAGCAGTACTTC. The J gene is TRBJ2-7, the V gene TRBV4-2; 10 nucleotides match TRBD1. The junction had 5 bases not matched to a gene; V was cut back by 6 bases and J by 3 bases. CDR3 length: 14 amino acids. In germline, CDR1 is LGHNA, CDR2 YNFKEQ.

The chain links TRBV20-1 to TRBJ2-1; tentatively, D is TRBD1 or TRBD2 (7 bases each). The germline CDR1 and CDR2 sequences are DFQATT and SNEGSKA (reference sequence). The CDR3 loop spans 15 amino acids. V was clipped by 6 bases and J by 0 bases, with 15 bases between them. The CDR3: CSAPQGGSSYNEQFF. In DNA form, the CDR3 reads TGCAGTGCCCCCCAGGGGGGGAGCTCCTACAATGAGCAGTTCTTC.

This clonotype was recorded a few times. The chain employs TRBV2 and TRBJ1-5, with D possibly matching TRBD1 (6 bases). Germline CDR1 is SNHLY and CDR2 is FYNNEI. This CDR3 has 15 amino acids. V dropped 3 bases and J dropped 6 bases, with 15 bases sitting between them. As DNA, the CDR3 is TGTGCCAGCAGTGAGGCGAAGAGGGGGGGTCAGCCCCAGCATTTT. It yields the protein CASSEAKRGGQPQHF.

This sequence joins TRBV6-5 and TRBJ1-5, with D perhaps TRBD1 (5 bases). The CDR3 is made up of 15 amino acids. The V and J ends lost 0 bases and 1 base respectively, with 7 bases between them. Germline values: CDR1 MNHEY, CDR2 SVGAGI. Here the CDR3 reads CASSYSGESNQPQHF. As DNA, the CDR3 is TGTGCCAGCAGTTACTCAGGGGAAAGCAATCAGCCCCAGCATTTT.

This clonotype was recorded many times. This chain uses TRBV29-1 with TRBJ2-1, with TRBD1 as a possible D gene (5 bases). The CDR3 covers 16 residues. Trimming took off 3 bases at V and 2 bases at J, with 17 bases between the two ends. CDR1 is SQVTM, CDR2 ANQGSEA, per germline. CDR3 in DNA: TGCAGCGTTGAGGCTTATGGCAGGGAAGCCTACAATGAGCAGTTCTTC. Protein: CSVEAYGREAYNEQFF.

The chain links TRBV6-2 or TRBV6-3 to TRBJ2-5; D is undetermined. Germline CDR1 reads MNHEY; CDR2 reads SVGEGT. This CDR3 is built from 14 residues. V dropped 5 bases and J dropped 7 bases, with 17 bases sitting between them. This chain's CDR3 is CASSQGSTIGTQYF. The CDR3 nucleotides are TGTGCCAGCAGTCAAGGTTCAACAATCGGGACCCAGTACTTC.

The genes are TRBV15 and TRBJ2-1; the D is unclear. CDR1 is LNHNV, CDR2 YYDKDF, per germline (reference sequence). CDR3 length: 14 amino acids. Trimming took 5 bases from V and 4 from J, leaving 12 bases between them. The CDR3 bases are TGTGCCACCAGCCTCCTAACATCGTACAATGAGCAGTTCTTC. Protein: CATSLLTSYNEQFF.

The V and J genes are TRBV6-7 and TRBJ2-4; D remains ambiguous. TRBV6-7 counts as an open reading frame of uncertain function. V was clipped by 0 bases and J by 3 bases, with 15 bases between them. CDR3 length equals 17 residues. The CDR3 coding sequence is TGTGCCAGCAGTTACTCGTCAGTCTTGACCCACAAAAACATTCAGTACTTC. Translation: CASSYSSVLTHKNIQYF.

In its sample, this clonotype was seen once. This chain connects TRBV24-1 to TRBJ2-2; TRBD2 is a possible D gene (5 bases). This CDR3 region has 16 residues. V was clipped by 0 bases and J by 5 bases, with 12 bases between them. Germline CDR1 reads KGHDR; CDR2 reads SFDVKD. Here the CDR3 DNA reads TGTGCCACCAGTGATTTGCCGGGAAGGATGACCGGGGAGCTGTTTTTT. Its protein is CATSDLPGRMTGELFF.

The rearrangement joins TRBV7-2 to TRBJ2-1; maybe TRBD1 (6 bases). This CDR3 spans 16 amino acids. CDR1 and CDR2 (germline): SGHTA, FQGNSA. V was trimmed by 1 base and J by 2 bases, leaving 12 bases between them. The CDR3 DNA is TGTGCCAGCAGCTTAGTGAGAGGGGGTGCCTACAATGAGCAGTTCTTC. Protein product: CASSLVRGGAYNEQFF.

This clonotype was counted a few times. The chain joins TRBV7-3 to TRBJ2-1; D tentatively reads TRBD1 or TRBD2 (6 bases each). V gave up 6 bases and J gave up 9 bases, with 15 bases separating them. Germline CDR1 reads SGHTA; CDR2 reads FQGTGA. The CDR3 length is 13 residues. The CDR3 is CASSKGRGLEQFF. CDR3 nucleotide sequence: TGTGCCAGCAGTAAAGGCCGGGGGCTTGAGCAGTTCTTC.

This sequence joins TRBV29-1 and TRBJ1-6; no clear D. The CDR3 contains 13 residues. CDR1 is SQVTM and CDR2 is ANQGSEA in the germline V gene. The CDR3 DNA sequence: TGCAGAGTAGGACGTCCCCATCCCACGGCCCTCCACTTT. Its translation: CRVGRPHPTALHF. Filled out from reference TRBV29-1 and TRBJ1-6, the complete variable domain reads SAVISQKPSRDICQRGTSLTIQCQVDSQVTMMFWYRQQPGQSLTLIATANQGSEATYESGFVIDKFPISRPNLTFSTLTVSNMSPEDSSIYLCRVGRPHPTALHFGNGTRLTVT.

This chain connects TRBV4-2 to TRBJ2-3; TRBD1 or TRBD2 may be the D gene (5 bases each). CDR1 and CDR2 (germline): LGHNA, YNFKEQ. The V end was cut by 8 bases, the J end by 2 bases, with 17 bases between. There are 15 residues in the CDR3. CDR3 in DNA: TGTGCCAGCCGCGAAGGGGCGGGTACCACAGATACGCAGTATTTT. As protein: CASREGAGTTDTQYF.

The DNA of the CDR3 is TGCAGTGCTACCCCCGAGGACAGCTACGAGCAGTACTTC. It encodes CSATPEDSYEQYF. The chain couples TRBV20-1 to TRBJ2-7, with D tentatively TRBD1 (6 bases). The germline V and J ends were trimmed by 4 bases and 3 bases, with 13 bases remaining between them. The CDR3 runs to 13 residues. From germline, CDR1 is DFQATT and CDR2 SNEGSKA (reference sequence).

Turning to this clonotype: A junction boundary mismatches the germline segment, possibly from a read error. The CDR3 here is CASSYSWTGANAEAFF. Written as DNA, the CDR3 is TGTGCCAGCAGTTACTCCTGGACAGGAGCGAACGCTGAAGCTTTCTTT. The V and J genes are TRBV6-5 and TRBJ1-1; 7 bases fit TRBD1. Germline CDR1 is MNHEY and CDR2 is SVGAGI. The CDR3 loop spans 16 amino acids.

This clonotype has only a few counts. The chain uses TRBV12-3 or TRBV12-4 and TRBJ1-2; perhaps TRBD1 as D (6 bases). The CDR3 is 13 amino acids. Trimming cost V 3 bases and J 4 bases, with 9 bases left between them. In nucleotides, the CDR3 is TGTGCCAGCAGTTTGGGGACACTCTATGGCTACACCTTC. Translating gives CASSLGTLYGYTF.

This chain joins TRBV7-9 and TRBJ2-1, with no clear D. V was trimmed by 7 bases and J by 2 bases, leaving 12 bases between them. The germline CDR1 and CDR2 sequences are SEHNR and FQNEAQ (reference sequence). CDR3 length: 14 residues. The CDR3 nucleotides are TGTGCCAGCACAATTAGCCAGGCCTACAATGAGCAGTTCTTC. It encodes CASTISQAYNEQFF.

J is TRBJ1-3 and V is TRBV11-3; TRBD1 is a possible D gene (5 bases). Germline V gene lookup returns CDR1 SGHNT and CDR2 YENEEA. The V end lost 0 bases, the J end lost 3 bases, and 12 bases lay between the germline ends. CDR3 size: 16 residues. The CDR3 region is CASSLERAGIGNTIYF. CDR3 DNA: TGTGCCAGCAGCTTAGAGCGGGCAGGGATTGGAAACACCATATATTTT.

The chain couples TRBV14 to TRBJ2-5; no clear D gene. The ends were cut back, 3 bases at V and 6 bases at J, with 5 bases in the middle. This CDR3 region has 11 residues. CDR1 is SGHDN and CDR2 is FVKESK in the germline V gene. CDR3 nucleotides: TGTGCCAGCAGCCATTCGAAGACCCAGTACTTC. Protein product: CASSHSKTQYF.

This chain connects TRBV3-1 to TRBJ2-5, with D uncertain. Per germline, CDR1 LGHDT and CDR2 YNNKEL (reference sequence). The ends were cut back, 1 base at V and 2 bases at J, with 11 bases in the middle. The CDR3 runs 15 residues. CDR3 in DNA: TGTGCCAGCAGCCAAGCTCGGCAGTCTCAAGAGACCCAGTACTTC. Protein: CASSQARQSQETQYF.

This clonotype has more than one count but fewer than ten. CDR3 nucleotides: TGCAGCGTTGAAGTCTTCGGGACACCCGAAGAGACCCAGTACTTC. Its translation is CSVEVFGTPEETQYF. This chain uses TRBV29-1 with TRBJ2-5, with TRBD1 as a possible D gene (6 bases). V was cut by 1 base and J by 3 bases, with 15 bases left in between. The CDR3 has 15 residues. Germline loops: CDR1 SQVTM, CDR2 ANQGSEA.